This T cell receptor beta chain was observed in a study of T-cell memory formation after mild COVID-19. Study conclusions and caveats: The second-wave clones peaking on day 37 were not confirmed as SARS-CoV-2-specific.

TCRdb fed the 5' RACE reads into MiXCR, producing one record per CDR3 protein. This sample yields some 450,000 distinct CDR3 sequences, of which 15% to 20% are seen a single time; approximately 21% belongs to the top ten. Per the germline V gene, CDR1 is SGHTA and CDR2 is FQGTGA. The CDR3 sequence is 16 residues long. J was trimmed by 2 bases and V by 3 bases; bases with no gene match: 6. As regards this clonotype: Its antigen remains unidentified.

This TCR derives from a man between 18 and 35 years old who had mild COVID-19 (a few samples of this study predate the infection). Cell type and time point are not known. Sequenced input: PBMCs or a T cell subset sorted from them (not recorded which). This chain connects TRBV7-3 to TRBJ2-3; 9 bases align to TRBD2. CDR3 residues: CASSFASGETTDTQYF. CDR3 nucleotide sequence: TGTGCCAGCAGCTTTGCTAGCGGGGAGACCACAGATACGCAGTATTTT. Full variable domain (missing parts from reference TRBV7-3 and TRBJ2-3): GAGVSQTPSNKVTEKGKYVELRCDPISGHTALYWYRQSLGQGPEFLIYFQGTGAADDSGLPNDRFFAVRPEGSVSTLKIQRTERGDSAVYLCASSFASGETTDTQYFGPGTRLTVL.